The 14 T cell receptor beta chains below were found in one sample sequenced in a study of T cell responses to AZD1222 COVID-19 vaccine. Here immunoSEQ multiplex PCR was the method, and the copy in TCRdb shows in-frame clones only, minus some. The sample lists approximately 73,000 clones, 80% to 85% occurring once. The material sequenced was peripheral blood, taken on day 0 of AZD1222 vaccination. All receptors derive from an adult in good health.

The rearrangement joins TRBV29-1 to TRBJ2-7, with D tentatively TRBD1 or TRBD2 (6 bases each). This CDR3 is 15 amino acids long. V lost 4 bases, J lost 5 bases, and 21 bases lay in between. Germline CDR1 and CDR2: SQVTM and ANQGSEA. The CDR3 DNA is TGCAGCGTTGTCTCGGGAGAGGGGGTCCGGAACGAGCAGTACTTC. Protein product: CSVVSGEGVRNEQYF.

The rearrangement links TRBV5-4 to TRBJ1-6; no reliable D call. Germline V CDR1 and CDR2: SGHNT, YYREEE (reference sequence). The CDR3 consists of 14 residues. V shed 4 bases and J shed 8 bases, with 13 bases lying between them. The CDR3 spells CASSNPIRDSPLHF. As DNA, the CDR3 is TGTGCCAGCAGCAATCCTATTAGGGATTCACCCCTCCACTTT.

This clone was counted only a few times. This chain links TRBV6-5 with TRBJ1-6; D is perhaps TRBD1 (5 bases). From germline, CDR1 is MNHEY and CDR2 SVGAGI. Trimming shortened V by 7 bases and J by 1 base, and 11 bases separated the two germline ends. The length of the CDR3 is 15 residues. The CDR3 nucleotides read TGTGCCAGCATGGCGGAGGGGTCCTATAATTCACCCCTCCACTTT. Translation gives CASMAEGSYNSPLHF.

The chain links TRBV5-4 to TRBJ2-1; 11 positions match TRBD2. The ends lost 2 bases at V and 9 bases at J; junction bases unmatched: 7. The CDR3 consists of 15 residues. Germline V lookup: CDR1 SGHNT, CDR2 YYREEE (reference sequence). CDR3 bases: TGTGCCAGCAGCTTTAGCGGGGGGGCGTCCGGTGAGCAGTTCTTC. Protein: CASSFSGGASGEQFF.

CDR3: CASSQDGGGGGVGEKLFF. CDR3 in DNA: TGCGCCAGCAGCCAAGATGGCGGAGGTGGAGGGGTCGGCGAAAAACTGTTTTTT. This sequence joins TRBV4-3 and TRBJ1-4; possibly TRBD1 for D (5 bases). CDR1 and CDR2 (germline): LGHNA, YSLEER. V lost 0 bases and J lost 8, with 22 bases in between. This CDR3 is built from 18 residues.

The chain recombines TRBV19 with TRBJ2-3, with 10 bases matching TRBD2. This CDR3 region has 16 residues. J lost 1 base, V lost 3 bases, and 4 bases had no gene match. CDR1 and CDR2 from the germline V gene are LNHDA and SQIVND (reference sequence). The CDR3 protein is CASSIGGLAGTDTQYF. DNA for the CDR3: TGTGCCAGTAGTATCGGAGGACTAGCGGGCACAGATACGCAGTATTTT.

The V call is TRBV7-8, the J call TRBJ1-1; 9 bases are a match to TRBD1. From germline, CDR1 is SGHVS and CDR2 FQNEAQ. Germline trimming cut 3 bases from V and 6 bases from J; bases unmatched to any gene: 2. CDR3 size: 13 residues. The CDR3 sequence is CASSFRDRAEAFF. The CDR3 DNA is TGTGCCAGCAGCTTCCGGGACAGGGCTGAAGCTTTCTTT.

The chain has TRBV6-2 or TRBV6-3 and TRBJ2-5; 15 bases line up with TRBD2. Germline V gives CDR1 MNHEY, CDR2 SVGEGT. CDR3 length: 19 amino acids. The V and J ends lost 4 bases and 4 bases, in that order; junction bases with no gene match: 13. CDR3 loop: CASSWTGLAGGPMGETQYF. The CDR3 DNA reads as TGTGCCAGCAGTTGGACCGGACTAGCGGGGGGGCCCATGGGAGAGACCCAGTACTTC.

The V call is TRBV3-1 (or the pseudogene TRBV3-2), the J call TRBJ2-1, with D tentatively TRBD1 (5 bases). V gave up 5 bases and J gave up 0 bases, with 17 bases separating them. The CDR3 contains 17 residues. Germline V gene lookup returns CDR1 LGHDT and CDR2 YNNKEL (reference sequence). This chain's CDR3 is CASSGYGRAYSYNEQFF. CDR3 sequence (DNA): TGTGCCAGCAGCGGGTACGGCAGGGCCTACTCCTACAATGAGCAGTTCTTC.

J is TRBJ1-4 and V is TRBV4-1; D gene uncertain. Deletions cut 0 bases from V and 10 bases from J, with 9 bases between. This CDR3 is built from 13 residues. Germline CDR1 is MGHRA and CDR2 is YSYEKL. CDR3 in DNA: TGCGCCAGCAGCCAAGATTGGATAGGAAAACTGTTTTTT. It specifies CASSQDWIGKLFF.

A word on this clone: Germline is not matched at one junction end, which may reflect a read error. The rearrangement links TRBV9 to TRBJ2-2; 10 nucleotides align to TRBD2. The CDR3 is 16 amino acids. In germline, CDR1 is SGDLS, CDR2 YYNGEE. The CDR3: CPSGERGGLDTGELFF. In nucleotides, the CDR3 is TGCCCCAGCGGCGAGCGGGGGGGGCTGGACACCGGGGAGCTGTTTTTT.

This chain links TRBV15 with TRBJ1-2; possible D gene TRBD1, 5 bases. The V end was cut by 5 bases, the J end by 6 bases, with 7 bases between. Germline CDR1 and CDR2: LNHNV and YYDKDF (reference sequence). This CDR3 has 11 residues. In nucleotides, the CDR3 is TGTGCCACCAGCGGGGGGGATGGCTACACCTTC. Translation: CATSGGDGYTF.

This clone has more than one count but fewer than ten. V gene TRBV6-5 combines with J gene TRBJ1-2; D perhaps matches TRBD1 (6 bases). V was clipped by 5 bases and J by 2 bases, with 12 bases between them. Germline V gene sequence: CDR1 MNHEY, CDR2 SVGAGI. This CDR3 spans 14 amino acids. This CDR3 reads CASSQTGLNYGYTF. The CDR3 DNA reads TGTGCCAGCAGTCAAACAGGGTTAAACTATGGCTACACCTTC.

This chain connects TRBV5-3 to TRBJ1-2; D may be TRBD1 (6 bases). TRBV5-3 is identified as an open reading frame with a role that is uncertain. The CDR3 spans 14 residues. Between the trimmed V and J ends, which lost 6 bases and 2 bases, there was a span of 14 bases. This chain's CDR3 is CARKKVQGNYGYTF. Written as DNA, the CDR3 is TGTGCCAGAAAAAAGGTGCAGGGGAACTATGGCTACACCTTC.